These 6 T cell receptor beta chains came from one sample sequenced in a study of CD8+ T cells in alopecia areata. Extracted from the samples, RNA was reverse transcribed into cDNA to serve as the sequencing template. This table comes from immunoSEQ multiplex PCR, and its TCRdb copy is limited to in-frame clones, with some not included. The data show approximately 280,000 clones, nearly 60% seen once. Treatment in this sample: oral pan-JAK inhibitor, 5-10 mg twice daily. The source material was CD4+ T cells sorted from blood, sampled at week 24, from a patient treated with tofacitinib. These TCRs come from a human donor with alopecia areata.

Only a few counts were recorded for this clone. V gene TRBV28 combines with J gene TRBJ2-3; no clear D gene. V dropped 4 bases and J dropped 1 base, with 12 bases sitting between them. From germline, CDR1 is MDHEN and CDR2 SYDVKM. The CDR3 covers 15 residues. The CDR3 nucleotides are TGTGCCAGCAGTTCCCCCGCGGAAGGCACAGATACGCAGTATTTT. Translating gives CASSSPAEGTDTQYF.

This clone has only a few counts. V gene TRBV28 combines with J gene TRBJ1-2, with 10 bases aligning to TRBD1. Germline V gene lookup returns CDR1 MDHEN and CDR2 SYDVKM. The CDR3 is made up of 14 amino acids. V gave up 4 bases and J gave up 7 bases; unmatched junction bases: 6. For the CDR3, the DNA is TGTGCCAGCAGTTCTACCGGGACAGGGGTTGGCTACACCTTC. This gives the protein CASSSTGTGVGYTF.

This chain joins TRBV15 and TRBJ2-2; 10 positions match TRBD1. Germline V gene data show CDR1 as LNHNV and CDR2 as YYDKDF (reference sequence). The trim removed 0 bases at V and 4 bases at J, leaving 2 bases unmatched. The length of the CDR3 is 16 residues. Written as DNA, the CDR3 is TGTGCCACCAGCAGAGATGGGACAGGGGCCACCGGGGAGCTGTTTTTT. Its translation: CATSRDGTGATGELFF.

The rearrangement joins TRBV28 to TRBJ2-3; 9 bases agree with TRBD1. Germline lookup yields CDR1 MDHEN and CDR2 SYDVKM. J gave up 5 bases and V 3 bases, and 21 bases lay outside the gene matches. The CDR3 extends over 20 amino acids. The CDR3 DNA reads as TGTGCCAGCAGTTTCCCCACGGGCAGCCGGGACAGGGATGTTAAAGATACGCAGTATTTT. Amino acid sequence: CASSFPTGSRDRDVKDTQYF.

V is TRBV29-1 and J is TRBJ1-1; 12 positions agree with TRBD1. Germline CDR1 is SQVTM and CDR2 is ANQGSEA. Losses at the gene ends were 3 bases for V and 4 bases for J; bases not matched to a gene: 3. CDR3 length: 14 amino acids. CDR3 coding DNA: TGCAGCGTTGAGGGGGGACAGGGGGCCACTGAAGCTTTCTTT. The encoded protein is CSVEGGQGATEAFF. Combining the CDR3 with reference TRBV29-1 and TRBJ1-1 gives the whole variable domain SAVISQKPSRDICQRGTSLTIQCQVDSQVTMMFWYRQQPGQSLTLIATANQGSEATYESGFVIDKFPISRPNLTFSTLTVSNMSPEDSSIYLCSVEGGQGATEAFFGQGTRLTVV.

The chain carries TRBV5-1 and TRBJ2-7; D not certain. The CDR3 loop spans 14 amino acids. Germline assignment: CDR1 SGHRS and CDR2 YFSETQ. Trimming shortened V by 2 bases and J by 0 bases, and 9 bases separated the two germline ends. The CDR3 loop is CASSLDRSSYEQYF. The CDR3, as DNA: TGCGCCAGCAGCTTAGACCGGAGCTCCTACGAGCAGTACTTC.